Each of the 14 T cell receptor beta chains below was sequenced from the same sample in a study of CD4 T cells in relation to SARS-CoV-2 and coronaviruses. The unexposed donors gave CD4+ T cells in about 2011-2018, prior to COVID-19. After approximately 10 days of culture, CD4+ T cells were isolated. Here immunoSEQ multiplex PCR was the method, and the copy in TCRdb shows in-frame clones only, minus some. The sample has about 15,000 clones, under 80% seen once. Antigens of these TCRs are unknown. Source material: CD4+ T cells from PBMCs, cultured in vitro. The receptors stem from a human donor in good health.

Only one count was recorded for this clone. This chain connects TRBV12-5 to TRBJ2-3; D unclear. This CDR3 comprises 14 residues. Germline assignment: CDR1 LGHNT and CDR2 FRNRAP. V was trimmed by 4 bases and J by 7 bases, leaving 15 bases between them. As DNA, the CDR3 is TGTGCTAGTGGTTCCCCTCCAACCTTAAATACGCAGTATTTT. It codes for CASGSPPTLNTQYF.

The chain carries TRBV5-5 and TRBJ2-2; maybe TRBD1 (6 bases). Germline CDR1 is SGHKS and CDR2 is YYEKEE (reference sequence). The CDR3 contains 16 residues. Trimming left V 1 base short and J 6 bases short, with 16 bases between. CDR3 DNA sequence: TGTGCCAGCAGCTTGATGGCAGGGGTTTCGGCCGGGGAGCTGTTTTTT. Protein: CASSLMAGVSAGELFF.

V and J are TRBV15 and TRBJ2-2; 14 nucleotides align to TRBD2. Germline V gene sequence: CDR1 LNHNV, CDR2 YYDKDF (reference sequence). The CDR3 covers 19 residues. The V segment lost 1 base and the J segment 5 bases; nucleotides outside the gene matches: 9. The CDR3 loop is CATSRVRTSGRRGTGELFF. The CDR3 DNA follows: TGTGCCACCAGCAGAGTGAGGACTAGCGGGAGGCGGGGGACCGGGGAGCTGTTTTTT. Using reference TRBV15 and TRBJ2-2 for the parts outside the CDR3, the full variable domain is DAMVIQNPRYQVTQFGKPVTLSCSQTLNHNVMYWYQQKSSQAPKLLFHYYDKDFNNEADTPDNFQSRRPNTSFCFLDIRSPGLGDTAMYLCATSRVRTSGRRGTGELFFGEGSRLTVL.

This clone has only one observation. This sequence joins TRBV24-1 and TRBJ2-7, with 11 bases identical to TRBD1. The CDR3 length is 15 residues. Germline-derived CDR1 and CDR2 are KGHDR and SFDVKD. Trimming took 2 bases from V and 2 from J; bases not matched to a gene: 1. The CDR3 coding sequence is TGTGCCACCAGTGATTCGGGACAGGGGGCCTACGAGCAGTACTTC. This sequence encodes CATSDSGQGAYEQYF.

This clone was counted between two and nine times. The junction does not match germline at one end; this may be a read error. The V call is TRBV13, the J call TRBJ2-7, with D uncertain. The CDR3 spans 11 residues. Germline V gene data show CDR1 as PRHDT and CDR2 as FYEKMQ (reference sequence). The CDR3 protein is CASSLGGRTDF. The CDR3, as DNA: TGTGCCAGCAGCTTAGGTGGCCGTACGGACTTC.

This clone was seen a handful of times. This chain joins TRBV24-1 and TRBJ2-2; TRBD2 is a possible D gene (6 bases). CDR3 length equals 15 residues. CDR1 and CDR2 from the germline V gene are KGHDR and SFDVKD. Trimming left V 3 bases short and J 5 bases short, with 12 bases between. The CDR3 sequence: CATSDVREDTGELFF. CDR3 DNA sequence: TGTGCCACCAGTGATGTCAGGGAGGATACCGGGGAGCTGTTTTTT.

The rearrangement joins TRBV3-1 (or the pseudogene TRBV3-2) to TRBJ2-7; D gene ambiguous. CDR1 LGHDT and CDR2 YNNKEL come from the germline V gene (reference sequence). Trimming removed 1 base from V and 2 bases from J, with 9 bases in between. This CDR3 is 14 amino acids long. As DNA, the CDR3 is TGTGCCAGCAGCCAAGGGCTAAAGACCTACGAGCAGTACTTC. It translates to CASSQGLKTYEQYF.

The V and J genes are TRBV27 and TRBJ2-7; D gene uncertain. This CDR3 has 13 residues. CDR1 and CDR2 from the germline V gene are MNHEY and SMNVEV (reference sequence). V lost 4 bases, J lost 2 bases, and 9 bases lay in between. The chain's CDR3 is CASSSPGPYEQYF. In nucleotides, the CDR3 is TGTGCCAGCAGTTCGCCTGGACCCTACGAGCAGTACTTC.

In this sample, this clone turned up a few times. V gene TRBV5-4 combines with J gene TRBJ1-2; D call uncertain. Germline V gives CDR1 SGHNT, CDR2 YYREEE (reference sequence). V was shortened by 0 bases and J by 9 bases, with 15 bases between the two germline ends. CDR3 length: 14 amino acids. CDR3 nucleotides: TGTGCCAGCAGCTTGGTGCCCGAAGGTGGCCGCTACACCTTC. Amino acids: CASSLVPEGGRYTF.

This clone was seen a handful of times. The rearrangement links TRBV5-4 to TRBJ2-1; 9 bases map to TRBD2. V shed 4 bases, J shed 0 bases, and the junction held 5 bases outside the gene matches. CDR1 SGHNT and CDR2 YYREEE come from the germline V gene (reference sequence). This CDR3 spans 16 amino acids. The DNA of the CDR3 is TGTGCCAGCAGCCCCACTAGCGGGTACTCCTACAATGAGCAGTTCTTC. This translates into CASSPTSGYSYNEQFF. Drawing the rest from reference TRBV5-4 and TRBJ2-1, the complete variable domain is ETGVTQSPTHLIKTRGQQVTLRCSSQSGHNTVSWYQQALGQGPQFIFQYYREEENGRGNFPPRFSGLQFPNYSSELNVNALELDDSALYLCASSPTSGYSYNEQFFGPGTRLTVL.

The rearrangement joins TRBV28 to TRBJ2-1; the match to TRBD2 covers 7 bases. The CDR3 runs to 16 residues. Germline loops: CDR1 MDHEN, CDR2 SYDVKM. Trimming cost V 4 bases and J 4 bases; bases outside gene matches: 10. Here the CDR3 DNA reads TGTGCCAGCAGTTCTCCAGCGGGGAAGGATTACAATGAGCAGTTCTTC. Translated: CASSSPAGKDYNEQFF. Supplemented by reference TRBV28 and TRBJ2-1, the full variable domain reads DVKVTQSSRYLVKRTGEKVFLECVQDMDHENMFWYRQDPGLGLRLIYFSYDVKMKEKGDIPEGYSVSREKKERFSLILESASTNQTSMYLCASSSPAGKDYNEQFFGPGTRLTVL.

This clone occurred once. The chain is built from TRBV28 and TRBJ1-6; 8 nucleotides match TRBD1. The CDR3 totals 15 residues. V gave up 6 bases and J gave up 0 bases; unmatched junction bases: 1. The germline V gene has CDR1 MDHEN and CDR2 SYDVKM. This CDR3 is CASRGQGSYNSPLHF. As DNA, the CDR3 is TGTGCCAGCAGAGGACAGGGCTCCTATAATTCACCCCTCCACTTT.

In this sample, this clone turned up once. An end of the junction does not agree with germline; a read error may underlie this. The chain combines TRBV6-5 with TRBJ1-4; 7 bases are shared with TRBD1. Germline lookup yields CDR1 MNHEY and CDR2 SVGAGI. CDR3 length: 15 residues. CDR3 nucleotides: TGTGCCAGCAGATACTCGGGACAGCAAAATGAAAAACTGTTTTTT. Translation: CASRYSGQQNEKLFF.

For the CDR3, the DNA is TGTGCCAGCAGGGGGAGGACGGATCAAGAGACCCAGTACTTC. Protein product: CASRGRTDQETQYF. This chain connects TRBV6-5 to TRBJ2-5; D is possibly TRBD2 (6 bases). V was trimmed by 6 bases and J by 2 bases, leaving 13 bases between them. This CDR3 comprises 14 residues. Germline V lookup: CDR1 MNHEY, CDR2 SVGAGI.